This T cell receptor beta chain comes out of a study of blood T cells in healthy people across ages. The study, taken as a whole, reports: Estimated diversity across one million T cells was deemed an underestimate. While age rose, TCR beta diversity per million T cells dropped in a roughly linear way. Aged donors had fewer naive CD4+ cells and lower diversity than long-lived donors.

For the second PCR, which ran for 7 to 11 cycles, a sample-barcoded 5' primer and a J-beta primer mix were used. One entry per CDR3 protein results from TCRdb running MiXCR on the 5' RACE reads. Of 800,000 to 950,000 distinct CDR3 sequences listed, under 40% are singletons. Germline CDR1 reads SGHDT; CDR2 reads YYEEEE. The germline V and J ends were trimmed by 1 base and 1 base, with 8 bases remaining between them. The CDR3 is made up of 14 amino acids. A remark on this clonotype: The antigen remains undetermined.

Researchers report isolating at least 6.5 million PBMCs per sample. The source is a man in his late teens or twenties in good health. This chain connects TRBV5-6 to TRBJ1-1; unclear D gene. The sequenced sample was blood. In nucleotides, the CDR3 is TGTGCCAGCAGCTTGCCGTCGTCGAACACTGAAGCTTTCTTT. This codes for CASSLPSSNTEAFF.